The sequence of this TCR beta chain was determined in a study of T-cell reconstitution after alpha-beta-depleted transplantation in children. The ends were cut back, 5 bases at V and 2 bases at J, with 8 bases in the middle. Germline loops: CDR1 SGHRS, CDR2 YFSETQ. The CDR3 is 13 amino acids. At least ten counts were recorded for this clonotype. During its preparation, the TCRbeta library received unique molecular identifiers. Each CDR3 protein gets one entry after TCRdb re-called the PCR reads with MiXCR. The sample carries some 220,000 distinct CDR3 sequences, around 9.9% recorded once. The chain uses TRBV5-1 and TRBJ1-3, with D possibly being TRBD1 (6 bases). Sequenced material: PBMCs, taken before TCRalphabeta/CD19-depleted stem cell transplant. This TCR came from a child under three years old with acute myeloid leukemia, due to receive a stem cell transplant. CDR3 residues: CASSDRTGNTIYF. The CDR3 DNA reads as TGCGCCAGCAGTGACAGGACTGGAAACACCATATATTTT.